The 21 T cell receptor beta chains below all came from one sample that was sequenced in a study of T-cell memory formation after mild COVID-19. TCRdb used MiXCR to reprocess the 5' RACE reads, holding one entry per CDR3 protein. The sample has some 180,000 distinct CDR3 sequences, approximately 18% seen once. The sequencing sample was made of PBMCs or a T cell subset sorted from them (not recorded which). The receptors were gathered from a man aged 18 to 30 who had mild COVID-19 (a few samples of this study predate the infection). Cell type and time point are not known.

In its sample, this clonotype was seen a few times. CDR3 sequence (DNA): TGTGCCAGCAGCCTAAGCGGGGGGGCTTACGAGCAGTACTTC. Its protein product is CASSLSGGAYEQYF. This sequence joins TRBV4-2 and TRBJ2-7; 10 bases agree with TRBD2. Germline loops: CDR1 LGHNA, CDR2 YNFKEQ. CDR3 size: 14 residues. The V and J ends lost 4 bases and 4 bases, in that order; junction bases with no gene match: 4.

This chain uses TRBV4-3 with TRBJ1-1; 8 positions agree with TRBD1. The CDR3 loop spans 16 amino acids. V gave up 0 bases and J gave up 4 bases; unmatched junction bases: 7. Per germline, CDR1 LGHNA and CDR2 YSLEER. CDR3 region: CASSQDQGARGTEAFF. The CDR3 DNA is TGCGCCAGCAGCCAAGATCAGGGGGCGCGGGGCACTGAAGCTTTCTTT.

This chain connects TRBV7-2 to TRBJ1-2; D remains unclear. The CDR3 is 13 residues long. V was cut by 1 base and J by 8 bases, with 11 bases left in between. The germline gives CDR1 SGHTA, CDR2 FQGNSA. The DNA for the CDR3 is TGTGCCAGCAGCTTAGTTAGGCAGGAAGGCTACACCTTC. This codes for CASSLVRQEGYTF.

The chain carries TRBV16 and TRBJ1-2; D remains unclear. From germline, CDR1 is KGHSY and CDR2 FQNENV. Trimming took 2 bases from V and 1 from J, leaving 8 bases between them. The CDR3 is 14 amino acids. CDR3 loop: CASSQEGGNYGYTF. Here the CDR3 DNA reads TGTGCCAGCAGCCAAGAGGGTGGTAACTATGGCTACACCTTC.

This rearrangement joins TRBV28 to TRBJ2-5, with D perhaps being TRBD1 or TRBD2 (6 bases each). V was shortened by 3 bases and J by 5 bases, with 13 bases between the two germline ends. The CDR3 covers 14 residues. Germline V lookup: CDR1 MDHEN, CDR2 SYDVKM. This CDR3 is CASSFTGARETQYF. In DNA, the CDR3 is TGTGCCAGCAGTTTTACGGGGGCCCGGGAGACCCAGTACTTC.

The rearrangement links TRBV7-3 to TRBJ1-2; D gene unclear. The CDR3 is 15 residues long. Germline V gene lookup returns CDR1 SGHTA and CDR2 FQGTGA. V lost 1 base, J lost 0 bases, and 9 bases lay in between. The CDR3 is CASSLMAEANYGYTF. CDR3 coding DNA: TGTGCCAGCAGCTTAATGGCAGAAGCTAACTATGGCTACACCTTC. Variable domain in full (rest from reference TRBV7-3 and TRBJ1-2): GAGVSQTPSNKVTEKGKYVELRCDPISGHTALYWYRQSLGQGPEFLIYFQGTGAADDSGLPNDRFFAVRPEGSVSTLKIQRTERGDSAVYLCASSLMAEANYGYTFGSGTRLTVV.

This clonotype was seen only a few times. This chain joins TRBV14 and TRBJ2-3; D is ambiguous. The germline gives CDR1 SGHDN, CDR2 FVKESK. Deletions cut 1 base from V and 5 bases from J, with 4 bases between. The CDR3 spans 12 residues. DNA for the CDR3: TGTGCCAGCAGCCAAGTCAAAGATACGCAGTATTTT. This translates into CASSQVKDTQYF. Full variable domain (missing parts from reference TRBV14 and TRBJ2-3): EAGVTQFPSHSVIEKGQTVTLRCDPISGHDNLYWYRRVMGKEIKFLLHFVKESKQDESGMPNNRFLAERTGGTYSTLKVQPAELEDSGVYFCASSQVKDTQYFGPGTRLTVL.

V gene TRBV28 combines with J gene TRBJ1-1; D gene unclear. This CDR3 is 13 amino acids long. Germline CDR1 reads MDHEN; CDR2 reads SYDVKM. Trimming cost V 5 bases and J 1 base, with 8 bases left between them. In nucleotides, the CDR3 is TGTGCCAGCAGTCCGAAAGCGAACACTGAAGCTTTCTTT. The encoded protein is CASSPKANTEAFF.

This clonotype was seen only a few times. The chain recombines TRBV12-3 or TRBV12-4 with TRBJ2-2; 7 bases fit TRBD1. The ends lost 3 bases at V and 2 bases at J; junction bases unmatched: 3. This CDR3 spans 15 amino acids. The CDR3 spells CASSFGQENTGELFF. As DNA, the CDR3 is TGTGCCAGCAGTTTTGGACAGGAAAACACCGGGGAGCTGTTTTTT.

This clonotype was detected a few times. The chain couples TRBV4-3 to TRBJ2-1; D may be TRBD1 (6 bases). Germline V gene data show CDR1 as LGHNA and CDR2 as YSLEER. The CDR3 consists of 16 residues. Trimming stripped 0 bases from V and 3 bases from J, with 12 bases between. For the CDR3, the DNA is TGCGCCAGCAGCCAAGATTGGGTAGGGGGCTACAATGAGCAGTTCTTC. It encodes CASSQDWVGGYNEQFF.

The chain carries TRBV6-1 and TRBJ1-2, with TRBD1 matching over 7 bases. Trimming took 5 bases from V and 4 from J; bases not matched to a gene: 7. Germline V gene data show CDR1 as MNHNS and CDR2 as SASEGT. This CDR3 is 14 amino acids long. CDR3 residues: CASSSQGEGYGYTF. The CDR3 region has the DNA TGTGCCAGCAGTTCCCAGGGGGAAGGCTATGGCTACACCTTC.

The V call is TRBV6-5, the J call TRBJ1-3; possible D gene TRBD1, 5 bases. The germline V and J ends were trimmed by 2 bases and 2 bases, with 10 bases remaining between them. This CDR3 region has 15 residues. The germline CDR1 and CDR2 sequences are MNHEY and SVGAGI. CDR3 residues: CASSYDSSPGNTIYF. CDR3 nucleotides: TGTGCCAGCAGTTACGACAGTTCACCTGGAAACACCATATATTTT.

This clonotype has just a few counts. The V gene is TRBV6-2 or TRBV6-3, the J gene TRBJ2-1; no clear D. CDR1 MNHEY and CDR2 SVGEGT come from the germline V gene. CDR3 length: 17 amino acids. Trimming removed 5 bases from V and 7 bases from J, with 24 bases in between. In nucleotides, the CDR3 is TGTGCCAGCAGTACTATTCATGTAGGCAGCCGTTTGAATGAGCAGTTCTTC. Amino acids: CASSTIHVGSRLNEQFF.

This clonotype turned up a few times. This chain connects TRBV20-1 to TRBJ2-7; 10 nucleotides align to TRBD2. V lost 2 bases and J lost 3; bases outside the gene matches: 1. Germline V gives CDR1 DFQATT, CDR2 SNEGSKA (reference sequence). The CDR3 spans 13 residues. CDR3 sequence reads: CSARSGGGYEQYF. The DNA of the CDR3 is TGCAGTGCTAGAAGCGGGGGGGGCTACGAGCAGTACTTC.

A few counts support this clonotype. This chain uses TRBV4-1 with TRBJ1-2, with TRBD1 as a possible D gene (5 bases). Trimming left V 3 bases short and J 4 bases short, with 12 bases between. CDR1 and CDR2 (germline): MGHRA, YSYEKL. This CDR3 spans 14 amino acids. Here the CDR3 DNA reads TGCGCCAGCAGCCAGGGCAGGGCCGGCTATGGCTACACCTTC. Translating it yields CASSQGRAGYGYTF.

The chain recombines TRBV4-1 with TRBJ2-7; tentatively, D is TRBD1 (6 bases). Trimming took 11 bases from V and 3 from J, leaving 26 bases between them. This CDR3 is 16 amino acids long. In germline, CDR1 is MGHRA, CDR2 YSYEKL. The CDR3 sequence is CAGEREGDPRIYEQYV. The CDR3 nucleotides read TGCGCCGGAGAACGAGAGGGGGACCCCCGAATCTACGAGCAGTACGTC.

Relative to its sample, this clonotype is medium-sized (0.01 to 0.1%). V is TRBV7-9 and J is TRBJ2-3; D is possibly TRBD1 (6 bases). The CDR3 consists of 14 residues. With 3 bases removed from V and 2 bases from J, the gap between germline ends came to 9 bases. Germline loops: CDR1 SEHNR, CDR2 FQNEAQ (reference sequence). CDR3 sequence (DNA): TGTGCCAGCAGCTTTTCAGGGGACACAGATACGCAGTATTTT. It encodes CASSFSGDTDTQYF.

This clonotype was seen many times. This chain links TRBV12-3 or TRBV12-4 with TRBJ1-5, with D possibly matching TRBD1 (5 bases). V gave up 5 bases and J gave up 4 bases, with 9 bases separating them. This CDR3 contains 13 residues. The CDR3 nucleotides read TGTGCCAGCAGTGGGGACCGAAATCAGCCCCAGCATTTT. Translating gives CASSGDRNQPQHF.

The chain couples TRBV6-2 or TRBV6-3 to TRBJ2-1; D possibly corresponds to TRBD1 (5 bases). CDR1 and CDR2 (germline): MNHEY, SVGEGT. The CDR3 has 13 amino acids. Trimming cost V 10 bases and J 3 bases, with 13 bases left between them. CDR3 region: CATKGQLYNEQFF. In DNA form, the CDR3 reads TGTGCCACCAAGGGGCAGCTCTACAATGAGCAGTTCTTC.

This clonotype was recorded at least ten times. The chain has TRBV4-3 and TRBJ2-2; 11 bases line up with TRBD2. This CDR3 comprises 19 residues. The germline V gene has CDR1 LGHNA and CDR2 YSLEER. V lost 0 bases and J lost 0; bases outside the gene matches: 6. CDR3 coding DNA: TGCGCCAGCAGCCAAGAGTGGCTAGCGGGGGGCACGAACACCGGGGAGCTGTTTTTT. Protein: CASSQEWLAGGTNTGELFF.

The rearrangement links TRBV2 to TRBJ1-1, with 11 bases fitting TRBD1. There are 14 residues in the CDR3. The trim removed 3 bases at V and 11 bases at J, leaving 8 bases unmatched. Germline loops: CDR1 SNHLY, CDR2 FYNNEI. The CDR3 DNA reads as TGTGCCAGCAGTGATGGACAGGGGGCGCGTGTCGCTTTCTTT. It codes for CASSDGQGARVAFF.